A selection of T cell receptor beta chains follows, all from one sample in a study of control samples from healthy donors and cancer patients. Data came from immunoSEQ multiplex PCR; TCRdb stores just in-frame clones and leaves some out. The sample holds about 200,000 clones, around 90% seen once. Sequences were obtained from blood. These TCRs come from a man aged 25 to 45 in good health. Both conserved end residues are part of each CDR3. A D gene is named only where the DNA matches it firmly. Clone size is shown for a subset of rows, as once, few, many or a class of expanded clone.

j_call cdr3_length clone_size d_call v_call cdr3_nt cdr3_aa
TRBJ2-3 17 NA NA TRBV5-1 TGCGCCAGCAGCTTGGCCGGGGCAGGCCCCCGCACAGATACGCAGTATTTT CASSLAGAGPRTDTQYF
TRBJ2-1 21 NA TRBD2 TRBV13 TGTGCCAGCAGCCCCCGATTATCCGGGACTAGCGGGGGGGCCATGAGTCGGGAGCAGTTCTTC CASSPRLSGTSGGAMSREQFF
TRBJ1-1 17 once NA TRBV4-1 TGCGCCAGCAGCCAAATTACGATCGGGGGGGGATTCACTGAAGCTTTCTTT CASSQITIGGGFTEAFF
TRBJ1-3 20 NA NA TRBV19 TGTGCCAGTAGTAAAGTGGCCTATTCCGCGGCGGCAAGCTCTGGAAACACCATATATTTT CASSKVAYSAAASSGNTIYF
TRBJ1-2 15 NA NA TRBV9 TGTGCCAGCAGCGTAGATGAATTGACAAGATATGGCTACACCTTC CASSVDELTRYGYTF
TRBJ2-1 16 once TRBD1 TRBV11-2 TGTGCCAGCAGCGCAGGGACAGGGGGTATCTACAATGAGCAGTTCTTC CASSAGTGGIYNEQFF
TRBJ1-6 16 NA NA TRBV19 TGTGCCAGTAGTATGCCCCCGGGCAGACTTAATTCACCCCTCCACTTT CASSMPPGRLNSPLHF
TRBJ1-3 15 NA NA TRBV2 TGTGCCAGCAGTCGCCAACAAAAACAAGGAAACACCATATATTTT CASSRQQKQGNTIYF
TRBJ2-4 19 NA TRBD1 TRBV2 TGTGCCAGCAGTGGCCTAAGGGTGGACAGGGGGCCGTCCAAAAACATTCAGTACTTC CASSGLRVDRGPSKNIQYF
TRBJ2-7 13 few NA TRBV7-9 TGTGCCAGCAGCTCGCCAGGGACCTACGAGCAGTACTTC CASSSPGTYEQYF
TRBJ2-7 14 NA TRBD1 TRBV19 TGTGCCAGTAGTAGAGGCAGGGGGATTTACGAGCAGTACTTC CASSRGRGIYEQYF
TRBJ1-1 12 NA NA TRBV6-5 TGTGCCAGCTCGGGCGGATACACTGAAGCTTTCTTT CASSGGYTEAFF
TRBJ2-1 13 NA NA TRBV19 TGTGCCAGTAGTATTGGGGGCTACAATGAGCAGTTCTTC CASSIGGYNEQFF
TRBJ2-7 17 NA TRBD2 TRBV19 TGTGCCAGTAGTACCAGACTAGCGGGGGCGCCGTTGGCCGAGCAGTACTTC CASSTRLAGAPLAEQYF
TRBJ2-7 14 NA NA TRBV25-1 TGTGCCAGCAGTGAATTAACAGGTTTCTACGAGCAGTACTTC CASSELTGFYEQYF
TRBJ2-1 13 NA TRBD2 TRBV12-3/TRBV12-4 TGTGCCAGCAGCAGCGGGGCGGTGAATGAGCAGTTCTTC CASSSGAVNEQFF
TRBJ2-2 16 NA NA TRBV7-9 TGTGCCAGCAGCCAAGGACTTTCGGTCAGCACCGGGGAGCTGTTTTTT CASSQGLSVSTGELFF
TRBJ2-1 18 NA TRBD2 TRBV3-1/TRBV3-2 TGTGCCAGCAGCCAAGAGTGGGACAGCGGGGGGAGGTGGAATGAGCAGTTCTTC CASSQEWDSGGRWNEQFF
TRBJ2-3 16 NA NA TRBV14 TGTGCCAGCAGCTTTCCGACTATTTCCACCACAGATACGCAGTATTTT CASSFPTISTTDTQYF
TRBJ2-7 13 NA NA TRBV6-9 TGTGCCAGCAGTTTTTCCAGGTCCTACGAGCAGTACTTC CASSFSRSYEQYF
TRBJ2-7 13 NA NA TRBV10-3 TGTGCCATCAGCGCCGGCCGAACCTACGAGCAGTACTTC CAISAGRTYEQYF
TRBJ2-2 16 NA TRBD1 TRBV5-1 TGCGCCAGCAGCTTCCCCTCACAGGGGATGGACCGGGGAGCTGTTTTT CASSFPSQGMDRGAVF
TRBJ2-1 13 NA NA TRBV7-2 TGTGCCAGCAGCAGAGGCTCCTACAATGAGCAGTTCTTC CASSRGSYNEQFF
TRBJ2-3 13 NA NA TRBV30 TGTGCCTGGAGTCTCGGGAGAGGACGGACGCAGTATTTT CAWSLGRGRTQYF
TRBJ1-6 17 NA TRBD1 TRBV5-3 TGTGCCAGAAGCTCAGGACAGGTTTTCTCCTATAATTCACCCCTCCACTTT CARSSGQVFSYNSPLHF
TRBJ1-2 14 NA TRBD1 TRBV7-9 TGTGCCAGCAGCCCGGACAGGACTACCTATGGCTACACCTTC CASSPDRTTYGYTF
TRBJ1-1 14 NA TRBD1 TRBV5-1 TGCGCCAGCAGCCTAACAGGGGAAGACACTGAAGCTTTCTTT CASSLTGEDTEAFF
TRBJ1-3 15 NA NA TRBV7-8 TGTGCCAGCAGCTTAGGTGCAGGGACTGGAAACACCATATATTTT CASSLGAGTGNTIYF
TRBJ2-3 14 NA NA TRBV6-5 TGTGCCACAGGCACCCCATCTGCATTGGGTACGCAGTATTTT CATGTPSALGTQYF
TRBJ1-2 16 NA NA TRBV10-3 TGTGCCATCAGTGAAGGTGGACCGAGCACTAACTATGGCTACACCTTC CAISEGGPSTNYGYTF
TRBJ1-3 16 NA NA TRBV18 TGTGCCAGCTCACCACGAACAGATTCCTCTGGAAACACCATATATTTT CASSPRTDSSGNTIYF
TRBJ1-2 15 NA TRBD1 TRBV19 TGTGCCAGTAGTCCCGGGACAGGTACCGGCTATGGCTACACCTTC CASSPGTGTGYGYTF
TRBJ2-7 15 NA NA TRBV6-1 TGTGCCAGCAGTGAGTCTTGGACGGGTACCTACGAGCAGTACTTC CASSESWTGTYEQYF
TRBJ1-2 11 NA TRBD1 TRBV3-1/TRBV3-2 TGTGCCAGCAGCCATATGGGACAGGGGGCCTTC CASSHMGQGAF
TRBJ1-4 15 NA TRBD1 TRBV3-1/TRBV3-2 TGTGCCAGCAGCCGCAAGGGGGACAGGGAAGAAAAACTGTTTTTT CASSRKGDREEKLFF
TRBJ1-6 15 NA NA TRBV5-1 TGCGCCAGCAGCTTGGGTGAAACCTATAATTCACCCCTCCACTTT CASSLGETYNSPLHF
TRBJ2-3 17 NA TRBD1 TRBV2 TGTGCCAGCAGGGAGGGACAGGGCGCTTCTAGCACAGATACGCAGTATTTT CASREGQGASSTDTQYF
TRBJ2-1 14 NA NA TRBV6-6 TGTGCCAGCAGTTCTGGCGGGGAGGACAATGAGCAGTTCTTC CASSSGGEDNEQFF
TRBJ1-6 12 NA NA TRBV5-1 TGCGCCAGCAGCTTCGACGGTTCACCCCTCCACTTT CASSFDGSPLHF
TRBJ1-2 13 NA NA TRBV30 TGTGCCTACGCCGCAGGCAAGTCGGTAGGCTACACCTTC CAYAAGKSVGYTF
TRBJ2-2 15 NA NA TRBV7-9 TGTGCCAGCAAAGTGGGGGCAGTTAACACCGGGGAGCTGTTTTTT CASKVGAVNTGELFF
TRBJ1-2 14 NA TRBD1 TRBV23-1 TGCGCCAATACCGGGACAGGGTTAGGCTATGGCTACACCTTC CANTGTGLGYGYTF
TRBJ2-1 18 NA TRBD2 TRBV11-2 TGTGCCAGCAGCTTAAGACTTGCTGGCGGGGGATCCTACAATGAGCAGTTCTTC CASSLRLAGGGSYNEQFF